A single sample is the source of the 27 T cell receptor beta chains below, sequenced in a study of cytomegalovirus exposure and HLA in healthy donors. The PCR used 60 Vbeta and 13 Jbeta primers. Generated by immunoSEQ multiplex PCR, the TCRdb table keeps only in-frame clones and is missing some. Among about 190,000 clones listed, roughly 80% were seen once. Sequences were obtained from PBMCs. Receptors originate from a male donor in good health and CMV-seronegative.

This CDR3 reads CASSPGGAGDYEQYF. The CDR3 DNA follows: TGTGCCAGCAGCCCCGGCGGGGCCGGTGACTACGAGCAGTACTTC. This sequence joins TRBV11-3 and TRBJ2-7; D perhaps matches TRBD2 (6 bases). Trimming took 5 bases from V and 3 from J, leaving 17 bases between them. Germline V lookup: CDR1 SGHNT, CDR2 YENEEA. CDR3 size: 15 residues. The full variable domain, with the rest looked up from reference TRBV11-3 and TRBJ2-7, is EAGVVQSPRYKIIEKKQPVAFWCNPISGHNTLYWYLQNLGQGPELLIRYENEEAVDDSQLPKDRFSAERLKGVDSTLKIQPAELGDSAVYLCASSPGGAGDYEQYFGPGTRLTVT.

The chain employs TRBV7-2 and TRBJ2-5, with TRBD2 identical over 13 bases. Germline-derived CDR1 and CDR2 are SGHTA and FQGNSA. CDR3 length equals 15 residues. After removal of 5 bases from V and 2 bases from J, the junction contained 2 bases not matched to a gene. CDR3 region: CASSRTSGSQETQYF. The DNA for the CDR3 is TGTGCCAGCAGCCGGACTAGCGGGAGTCAAGAGACCCAGTACTTC.

This clone was seen a few times. J is TRBJ1-5 and V is TRBV21-1. TRBV21-1 is listed as a pseudogene. This CDR3 region has 15 residues. For the CDR3, the DNA is TGTGCCAGCAGCAAATCGTCCGGGGGCAATCAGCCCCAGCATTTT. This codes for CASSKSSGGNQPQHF.

Regarding this clone: In this CDR3 the conserved last residue, phenylalanine or tryptophan, is missing, so a read error is likely. This rearrangement joins TRBV7-6 to TRBJ1-1; TRBD1 agrees at 9 bases. J was trimmed by 5 bases and V by 4 bases; bases with no gene match: 8. CDR3 length equals 15 residues. CDR1 and CDR2 (germline): SGHVS, FNYEAQ. The CDR3 DNA sequence: TGTGCCAGCAGCTCGGGACAGGGAGTCAGTACTGAAGCTTTCTCT. Translated, it gives CASSSGQGVSTEAFS.

The chain carries TRBV10-3 and TRBJ1-5; 8 positions match TRBD1. Trimming took 3 bases from V and 1 from J; bases not matched to a gene: 8. CDR1 is ENHRY and CDR2 is SYGVKD in the germline V gene. The CDR3 spans 17 residues. This chain's CDR3 is CAISDQGAKMSNQPQHF. Here the CDR3 DNA reads TGTGCCATCAGTGATCAGGGGGCAAAGATGAGCAATCAGCCCCAGCATTTT.

This chain joins TRBV5-1 and TRBJ2-2; D uncertain. The CDR3 is 12 residues long. In germline, CDR1 is SGHRS, CDR2 YFSETQ. V shed 1 base and J shed 6 bases, with 4 bases lying between them. DNA of the CDR3: TGCGCCAGCAGCTTGACAGCCGGGGAGCTGTTTTTT. Residues: CASSLTAGELFF. The whole variable domain, remainder taken from reference TRBV5-1 and TRBJ2-2, is KAGVTQTPRYLIKTRGQQVTLSCSPISGHRSVSWYQQTPGQGLQFLFEYFSETQRNKGNFPGRFSGRQFSNSRSEMNVSTLELGDSALYLCASSLTAGELFFGEGSRLTVL.

The chain recombines TRBV27 with TRBJ2-7; the match to TRBD2 covers 13 bases. The V gene end was trimmed by 6 bases and the J gene end by 5 bases; junction bases not matched to a gene: 7. From germline, CDR1 is MNHEY and CDR2 SMNVEV (reference sequence). The CDR3 totals 15 residues. CDR3 sequence reads: CASSLGLAGVNEQYF. The DNA of the CDR3 is TGTGCCAGCAGCTTAGGACTAGCGGGAGTTAACGAGCAGTACTTC.

This clone was found once. The chain uses TRBV29-1 and TRBJ2-2; TRBD1 is a possible D gene (5 bases). The CDR3 runs to 14 residues. The germline V gene encodes CDR1 SQVTM and CDR2 ANQGSEA. V dropped 1 base and J dropped 1 base, with 7 bases sitting between them. DNA for the CDR3: TGCAGCGTTGAAGGACAGATGAACACCGGGGAGCTGTTTTTT. The encoded protein is CSVEGQMNTGELFF.

This chain uses TRBV28 with TRBJ1-5; D may be TRBD1 (6 bases). The V gene lost 3 bases and the J gene lost 0 bases, with 18 bases spanning the gap. Germline lookup yields CDR1 MDHEN and CDR2 SYDVKM. This CDR3 has 18 amino acids. The CDR3 is CASSLNTARTVSNQPQHF. The CDR3 bases are TGTGCCAGCAGTTTGAACACCGCAAGGACAGTTAGCAATCAGCCCCAGCATTTT. The full variable domain, in which reference TRBV28 and TRBJ1-5 provide the parts outside the CDR3, is DVKVTQSSRYLVKRTGEKVFLECVQDMDHENMFWYRQDPGLGLRLIYFSYDVKMKEKGDIPEGYSVSREKKERFSLILESASTNQTSMYLCASSLNTARTVSNQPQHFGDGTRLSIL.

This chain connects TRBV7-6 to TRBJ1-6; a weak D match, TRBD1 (6 bases). V was shortened by 3 bases and J by 9 bases, with 18 bases between the two germline ends. In germline, CDR1 is SGHVS, CDR2 FNYEAQ. This CDR3 is built from 16 residues. The CDR3 sequence: CASSLGDKGVGSPLHF. The CDR3 DNA reads as TGTGCCAGCAGCTTGGGGGACAAGGGAGTCGGTTCACCCCTCCACTTT.

The chain has TRBV19 and TRBJ2-1; 7 bases are shared with TRBD2. The V gene end was trimmed by 5 bases and the J gene end by 7 bases; junction bases not matched to a gene: 17. The CDR3 covers 17 residues. From germline, CDR1 is LNHDA and CDR2 SQIVND (reference sequence). The CDR3 nucleotides read TGTGCCAGTAGTGCCTGGTCTAAGAGCGGGAACCTTAATGAGCAGTTCTTC. Translating it yields CASSAWSKSGNLNEQFF.

This sequence joins TRBV19 and TRBJ2-7, with 9 positions matching TRBD2. Germline CDR1 is LNHDA and CDR2 is SQIVND (reference sequence). The trim removed 4 bases at V and 3 bases at J, leaving 7 bases unmatched. The CDR3 covers 15 residues. CDR3 loop: CASSTESGGIYEQYF. The CDR3 coding sequence is TGTGCCAGTAGTACGGAAAGCGGGGGGATCTACGAGCAGTACTTC.

With regard to this clone: A read error may account for a junction end that differs from germline. This chain links TRBV7-2 with TRBJ1-3, with TRBD1 as a possible D gene (6 bases). Germline V CDR1 and CDR2: SGHTA, FQGNSA. The CDR3 sequence is 14 residues long. CDR3 bases: TGTGCCAGCTGCTTCGGGGGGGCAGGAAACACCATATATTTT. It codes for CASCFGGAGNTIYF.

The chain uses TRBV4-2 and TRBJ2-1; D is perhaps TRBD1 (5 bases). Trimming took off 3 bases at V and 5 bases at J, with 8 bases between the two ends. Germline V lookup: CDR1 LGHNA, CDR2 YNFKEQ. CDR3 length: 13 amino acids. Written as DNA, the CDR3 is TGTGCCAGCAGCCAGGACACTAACAATGAGCAGTTCTTC. Translation gives CASSQDTNNEQFF.

The chain couples TRBV14 to TRBJ2-5; D is possibly TRBD1 (6 bases). Deletions cut 0 bases from V and 4 bases from J, with 12 bases between. The germline V gene encodes CDR1 SGHDN and CDR2 FVKESK. The CDR3 is 15 amino acids. The CDR3: CASSQEFRGTETQYF. DNA of the CDR3: TGTGCCAGCAGCCAAGAGTTCAGGGGCACAGAGACCCAGTACTTC.

The gene calls are TRBV11-2 and TRBJ1-4, with 7 bases fitting TRBD1. CDR3 size: 17 residues. Germline assignment: CDR1 SGHAT and CDR2 FQNNGV. J lost 1 base, V lost 2 bases, and 7 bases had no gene match. CDR3 amino acids: CASSLKTGRETNEKLFF. CDR3 nucleotide sequence: TGTGCCAGCAGCTTAAAGACAGGGCGGGAAACTAATGAAAAACTGTTTTTT. Based on the CDR3 plus reference TRBV11-2 and TRBJ1-4, the full variable domain is EAGVAQSPRYKIIEKRQSVAFWCNPISGHATLYWYQQILGQGPKLLIQFQNNGVVDDSQLPKDRFSAERLKGVDSTLKIQPAKLEDSAVYLCASSLKTGRETNEKLFFGSGTQLSVL.

A note on this clone: One end of the junction varies from germline; a read error may be responsible. The rearrangement uses TRBV7-8 and TRBJ1-2; tentative D call: TRBD1 (5 bases). Germline V gives CDR1 SGHVS, CDR2 FQNEAQ. This CDR3 comprises 13 residues. The CDR3 loop reads CASRDDLVRGYPF. DNA for the CDR3: TGTGCCAGCAGGGATGACCTTGTAAGGGGCTACCCCTTC. Using reference TRBV7-8 and TRBJ1-2 for the parts outside the CDR3, the full variable domain is GAGVSQSPRYKVAKRGQDVALRCDPISGHVSLFWYQQALGQGPEFLTYFQNEAQLDKSGLPSDRFFAERPEGSVSTLKIQRTQQEDSAVYLCASRDDLVRGYPFGSGTRLTVV.

The CDR3 nucleotides are TGTGCCAGCAGTTTAACTAGTAGCACAGATACGCAGTATTTT. Amino acid sequence: CASSLTSSTDTQYF. The genes are TRBV6-5 and TRBJ2-3, with D perhaps TRBD2 (5 bases). V lost 4 bases and J lost 0, with 8 bases in between. Germline CDR1 reads MNHEY; CDR2 reads SVGAGI. This CDR3 region has 14 residues.

V gene TRBV5-8 combines with J gene TRBJ1-2; a possible D gene is TRBD1 (5 bases). The CDR3 consists of 14 residues. Germline V lookup: CDR1 SGHTS, CDR2 YDEGEE. Trimming cost V 4 bases and J 4 bases, with 14 bases left between them. The CDR3 DNA reads as TGTGCCAGCAGCCCGAAGACAGTGAGCTATGGCTACACCTTC. This gives the protein CASSPKTVSYGYTF.

This clone occurred a few times. The chain recombines TRBV18 with TRBJ2-1; no clear D gene. V lost 0 bases, J lost 10 bases, and 13 bases lay in between. Germline V gives CDR1 KGHSH, CDR2 LQKENI. The CDR3 covers 14 residues. The CDR3 loop is CASSPPASSQEQFF. CDR3 bases: TGTGCCAGCTCACCACCGGCTAGTTCGCAGGAGCAGTTCTTC.

This clone was seen more than once but under ten times. The V gene is TRBV6-5, the J gene TRBJ2-7; D remains unclear. The CDR3 consists of 13 residues. Germline assignment: CDR1 MNHEY and CDR2 SVGAGI. Trimming took 0 bases from V and 6 from J, leaving 9 bases between them. The DNA for the CDR3 is TGTGCCAGCAGTTACTCGATGCAGGCCGAGCAGTACTTC. Its translation is CASSYSMQAEQYF.

The gene calls are TRBV28 and TRBJ1-5; D gene ambiguous. Trimming pared 5 bases from V and 0 bases from J, leaving 8 bases between. The CDR3 is 14 residues long. CDR1 is MDHEN and CDR2 is SYDVKM in the germline V gene. The DNA of the CDR3 is TGTGCCAGCAGTCCCGGGTTTAGCAATCAGCCCCAGCATTTT. Translating it yields CASSPGFSNQPQHF.

This clone has only a few counts. The chain employs TRBV27 and TRBJ1-1; no clear D gene. CDR3 length: 13 residues. V dropped 6 bases and J dropped 0 bases, with 8 bases sitting between them. From germline, CDR1 is MNHEY and CDR2 SMNVEV (reference sequence). The CDR3 sequence is CASSVTMNTEAFF. CDR3 DNA sequence: TGTGCCAGCAGCGTGACTATGAACACTGAAGCTTTCTTT.

The rearrangement links TRBV5-4 to TRBJ2-5; 11 bases fit TRBD1. This CDR3 has 16 amino acids. J lost 2 bases, V lost 2 bases, and 5 bases had no gene match. Germline CDR1 is SGHNT and CDR2 is YYREEE (reference sequence). CDR3 sequence: CASSLGTGGVQETQYF. Written as DNA, the CDR3 is TGTGCCAGCAGCTTAGGGACAGGGGGGGTACAAGAGACCCAGTACTTC.

The CDR3 DNA sequence: TGTGCCAGCAGCTTGCCGAAAACTAGCGGCCAAGAGACCCAGTACTTC. Translation gives CASSLPKTSGQETQYF. The chain couples TRBV7-2 to TRBJ2-5; 8 positions match TRBD2. Germline CDR1 reads SGHTA; CDR2 reads FQGNSA. Trimming cost V 3 bases and J 1 base; bases outside gene matches: 7. The CDR3 has 16 residues.

There are a few counts of this clone. One end of the junction varies from germline; a read error may be responsible. The rearrangement uses TRBV5-4 and TRBJ2-7, with a weak D call TRBD2 (5 bases). The CDR3 covers 13 residues. Germline lookup yields CDR1 SGHNT and CDR2 YYREEE (reference sequence). CDR3 DNA: TGTGCGAGCAGTCCGGGAAGCTCCTACGAGCAGTACTTC. The encoded protein is CASSPGSSYEQYF.

The chain carries TRBV7-9 and TRBJ1-2; D unresolved. V was shortened by 2 bases and J by 6 bases, with 10 bases between the two germline ends. The CDR3 spans 13 residues. Germline V gene lookup returns CDR1 SEHNR and CDR2 FQNEAQ (reference sequence). The CDR3 nucleotides are TGTGCCAGCAGCTTATACGGAGAAGATGGCTACACCTTC. Translating it yields CASSLYGEDGYTF.